This TCR beta chain was sequenced for a study of T cells in Graves' hyperthyroidism and ophthalmopathy. The germline gives CDR1 KGHSH, CDR2 LQKENI. This CDR3 contains 14 residues. Trimming shortened V by 4 bases and J by 3 bases, and 13 bases separated the two germline ends. The TCR beta CDR3 regions underwent amplification using RNA transcripts as the source. The primer set for the first-round RT-PCR of the TCR CDR3 was HTBI. TCRdb reanalysed the multiplex PCR reads using MiXCR and keeps one entry per CDR3 protein. The table includes about 720,000 distinct CDR3 sequences, 18% detected once. Criteria for exclusion of patients were uncontrolled infection, other autoimmune disease, pregnancy or lactation.

The sequencing input was blood. This chain uses TRBV18 with TRBJ2-7; the D is unclear. The origin of this receptor is a woman in her 50s with Graves' hyperthyroidism that later progressed to Graves' ophthalmopathy. The CDR3: CASSLSDGNYEQYF. The CDR3 DNA is TGTGCCAGCTCACTCTCGGACGGTAACTACGAGCAGTACTTC.